Here is one TCR beta chain with its context. The clone's antigen remains unknown. No base quality values were provided; no much bigger clone lies one nucleotide off. The time point label here, explained by the study, means: baseline before first vaccination. The vaccinee samples were drawn from two UK trials, COV001 and COV002, one of which was a single-blind randomized controlled phase 2/3 trial testing AZD1222 (ChAdOx1 nCoV-19) in healthy adults. For TCRbeta chain sequencing, PBMC samples from trial participants were taken at day 0 and at day 28 after the second dose. These data come from a study of T cell responses to AZD1222 COVID-19 vaccine (dated by TCRdb to the early 2020s). Describing the broader study: AZD1222 recipients given second doses at about 4 weeks or at about 12 weeks were pooled, since spike-specific TCR depth and breadth were not found to differ between the two schedules. Trial participants were enrolled by age into 18-55, 56-69 and 70-plus year subgroups, with around 150, 28 and 57 TCR-sequenced participants respectively. TCR sequencing covered over 230 trial participants: 200 to 210 given two doses of AZD1222 and 26 given two doses of MenACWY control vaccine.

The CDR3 regions of human TCRbeta chains were subjected to immunosequencing. As for how the authors treated the data: Repertoire TCRs were matched against a reference library of SARS-CoV-2-specific TCRs generated with the MIRA antigen-specificity platform. Breadth was defined as the fraction of unique TCRs that were SARS-CoV-2-associated. Depth was defined as the fraction of total T cells that were SARS-CoV-2-associated. Using the MIRA data, each spike-specific TCR was mapped to the spike region that the TCR reacts to and placed in a CD4 or CD8 class. Log10-transformed breadth and depth values were compared by one-way ANOVA with Sidak's multiple comparisons tests. In its TCRdb copy, this immuneACCESS table keeps in-frame sequences only and misses some clones. Where compared with another copy, unresolved V genes explain less than half of these, and the others have no known cause. V and J calls and clone size are as listed in that table; D and trimming were resolved from the DNA. The sample includes 160,000 or so clones, with around nine tenths observed a single time. Jointly, the top ten make up 1.8% of the sample.

Trimming takes 3 bases from V and 0 bases from J, and the germline ends sit 5 bases apart. Per the germline V gene (reference sequence), SEHNR is the CDR1 and FQNEAQ is the CDR2. From the cysteine through the phenylalanine, the CDR3 covers 13 amino acids. Here the CDR3 DNA is all that survives: 39 bases in frame from base 1. General study outcomes and caveats: The 56-69-year group was small, and its depth increase did not reach significance, likely because of low power. Vaccine-associated CD4 TCRs spanned the whole spike protein, with dominant responses in regions 160-218 and 743-854. Epitopes outside the regions mutated in the B.1.351 and B.1.1.7 variants were reportedly recognized by nearly half of the unique spike-specific TCRs. Only five to seven AZD1222 recipients were SARS-CoV-2 seropositive at baseline, limiting conclusions about previously exposed vaccinees. Most participants were white British and females outnumbered males, and the authors suggested that clonal diversity may have been underestimated. No day 14 peak-response samples were available, so repertoires were characterized only after the peak T cell response. After two AZD1222 doses, spike-specific TCR breadth and depth were significantly higher than at day 0 and than in MenACWY recipients.

This sequence was found in an adult in good health. The chain joins TRBV7-9 to TRBJ1-1; the D gene cannot be named for sure. This material consisted of peripheral blood, taken on day 0 of AZD1222 vaccination. The CDR3 amino acid sequence is: CASSFILNTEAFF. The nucleotide sequence reads as follows: TGTGCCAGCAGCTTCATTCTGAACACTGAAGCTTTCTTT.